The sequence of this T cell receptor beta chain was determined in a study of radiotherapy plus CTLA-4 blockade in lung cancer. Study overall: Objective responses were documented in over 15% of patients, with disease control in 31%.

This clone has just a few counts. What it recognizes is unknown. Chemo-refractory metastatic non-small-cell lung cancer patients received focal radiation with ipilimumab CTLA-4 blockade. The assay was immunoSEQ multiplex PCR, and TCRdb's table has in-frame clones only and misses some. The data contain approximately 52,000 clones, roughly 77% of them singletons. This CDR3 comprises 13 residues. With 8 bases clipped from V and 8 bases from J, the junction kept 5 bases outside the gene matches. The V gene's germline CDR1 is MNHEY and CDR2 SVGAGI. Points from the study as a whole: Together with interferon-beta, which increased in serum after radiation, early dynamic changes in blood T cell clones were reportedly the best predictors of response. There was expansion of tumor-derived TCR clones in blood after radiotherapy plus ipilimumab.

This sequence was found in a human donor with non-small cell lung cancer who had a complete response to radiotherapy plus ipilimumab. The sequencing here drew on peripheral blood, taken from a patient treated with radiotherapy plus ipilimumab. The chain links TRBV6-5 to TRBJ1-4; 10 bases line up with TRBD1. Here the CDR3 DNA reads TGTGCCAGCCGACAGGGGGCAGAGGAAAAACTGTTTTTT. It codes for CASRQGAEEKLFF.